Below, one TCR beta chain is given with its context. This CDR3 is 14 amino acids long. CDR1 and CDR2 from the germline V gene are WNHNN and SYGVQD (reference sequence). Between the trimmed V and J ends, which lost 0 bases and 5 bases, there was a span of 10 bases. Unique molecular identifiers were used to barcode this TCRbeta library. TCRdb called the PCR reads again in MiXCR, with one record for every CDR3 protein. There are 45,000 to 55,000 distinct CDR3 sequences in the sample; around 8.8% occur only once, and approximately 30% lies in the top ten. The data were obtained in a study of T-cell reconstitution after alpha-beta-depleted transplantation in children.

The clonotype comes from a male patient aged 2 to 9 who had a stem cell transplant for chronic granulomatous disease, so the T cells may come from the graft donor. The chain uses TRBV10-1 and TRBJ2-5; D may be TRBD1 (6 bases). This sample comprised PBMCs, mostly from graft donor cells, obtained 60 days after TCRalphabeta/CD19-depleted stem cell transplant. In DNA, the CDR3 is TGCGCCAGCAGTGAGTCGGGCAGGGGCGAGACCCAGTACTTC. Protein product: CASSESGRGETQYF.